The entry that follows covers one T cell receptor beta chain sequence. Its specificity is unknown. The record originates from a study of shared clonotypes between healthy human individuals. Turning to the study itself: Three plates were used per donor for CD4 naive, three for CD4 memory, two for CD8 naive and one for CD8 memory. Study-wide results and caveats: Naive CD4 clonotypes overlapped across a handful of donors at roughly 5%.

Genomic DNA per cell subset filled all wells of several immunoSEQ plates. TCRdb keeps only in-frame clones here, not all; method: immunoSEQ multiplex PCR. The table includes about 700,000 clones, roughly 94% detected once. Naive-designated CD8 cells lacked CD45RO, were positively enriched for CCR7, and omitted terminally differentiated effector memory CD45RA+ cells. CDR3 size: 16 residues. The sequence derives from a man in his thirties or forties in good health. The sample consisted of naive CD8+ T cells sorted from blood. The V call is TRBV21-1, the J call TRBJ1-5; no check of the table's D call, TRBD1, against the DNA was made. TRBV21-1 is recorded as a pseudogene. Written as DNA, the CDR3 is TGTGCCAGCAGCAAATCGGCGGGACAGCGAGATCAGCCCCAGCATTTT. Protein sequence: CASSKSAGQRDQPQHF.